This T cell receptor beta chain was sequenced in a study of OX40 agonist ivuxolimab in advanced cancers. The study's findings and limits: Dose levels from 0.1 to 3.0 mg/kg saw CD4+ and CD8+ blood T cells expand clonally by week 6.

The V segment lost 5 bases and the J segment 5 bases; nucleotides outside the gene matches: 7. The CDR3 spans 15 residues. From germline, CDR1 is LNHDA and CDR2 SQIVND (reference sequence). As regards this clone: Its matching antigen is unknown.

The repertoire was sequenced with immunoSEQ multiplex PCR; TCRdb's copy has only in-frame clones and lacks some. The sample holds about 82,000 clones, 86% seen once. Autoimmune disease history or systemic immunosuppression disqualified patients. The chain links TRBV19 to TRBJ1-1; 11 nucleotides match TRBD1. This TCR was recovered from an adult with an advanced solid tumor such as melanoma, head and neck, liver or kidney cancer. The sample consisted of CD4+ or CD8+ T cells sorted from blood, taken in a trial of the OX40 agonist ivuxolimab. As DNA, the CDR3 is TGTGCCAGTAGTCCGCCGGGACAGGGGGGGACTGAAGCTTTCTTT. Protein: CASSPPGQGGTEAFF.